The clone carrying this TCR beta chain has just a few counts. Its cognate antigen is unknown. This entry belongs to a study of T-cell memory formation after mild COVID-19. At the level of the study: TCR clustering was largely donor specific. Findings and limits, study-wide: Clones which contracted sat mainly in CM and EM if CD4+, and in EMRA if CD8+.

The germline V gene encodes CDR1 DFQATT and CDR2 SNEGSKA (reference sequence). The V gene lost 6 bases and the J gene lost 6 bases, with 18 bases spanning the gap. The CDR3 is 14 amino acids. TCRdb ran MiXCR on the 5' RACE reads and lists one entry per CDR3 protein. The repertoire holds a few hundred thousand distinct CDR3 sequences, with more than 20% as singletons. The sample consisted of PBMCs or a T cell subset sorted from them (not recorded which). The sequence derives from a man between 18 and 29 years old who had mild COVID-19 (a few samples of this study predate the infection). Cell type and time point are not known. The gene calls are TRBV20-1 and TRBJ2-1, with unresolved D. CDR3: CSAPIPFRSNEQFF. CDR3 bases: TGCAGTGCCCCGATCCCGTTTCGGAGCAATGAGCAGTTCTTC.